This T cell receptor (beta chain) emerged from a study of T-cell memory formation after mild COVID-19. As regards this clonotype: What it binds is unknown.

Study outcomes and limitations: A subset of responding clones appeared in pre-infection memory, suggesting cross-reactive memory joined. Unconfirmed was the SARS-CoV-2 specificity of second-wave clones that peaked on day 37.

In TCRdb, the 5' RACE reads were re-called with MiXCR into one record per CDR3 protein. The sample has about 560,000 distinct CDR3 sequences; roughly 17% are singletons. Sequencing input: PBMCs or a T cell subset sorted from them (not recorded which). The receptor's source is an adult woman who had mild COVID-19 (a few samples of this study predate the infection). Cell type and time point are not known.

CDR3 sequence reads: CASRETGGYGYTF. The CDR3 region has the DNA TGTGCCAGCAGGGAAACAGGGGGCTATGGCTACACCTTC. The chain combines TRBV6-1 with TRBJ1-2; 8 bases are shared with TRBD1. Trimming cost V 6 bases and J 4 bases; bases outside gene matches: 4. The CDR3 is 13 amino acids. CDR1 and CDR2 from the germline V gene are MNHNS and SASEGT.